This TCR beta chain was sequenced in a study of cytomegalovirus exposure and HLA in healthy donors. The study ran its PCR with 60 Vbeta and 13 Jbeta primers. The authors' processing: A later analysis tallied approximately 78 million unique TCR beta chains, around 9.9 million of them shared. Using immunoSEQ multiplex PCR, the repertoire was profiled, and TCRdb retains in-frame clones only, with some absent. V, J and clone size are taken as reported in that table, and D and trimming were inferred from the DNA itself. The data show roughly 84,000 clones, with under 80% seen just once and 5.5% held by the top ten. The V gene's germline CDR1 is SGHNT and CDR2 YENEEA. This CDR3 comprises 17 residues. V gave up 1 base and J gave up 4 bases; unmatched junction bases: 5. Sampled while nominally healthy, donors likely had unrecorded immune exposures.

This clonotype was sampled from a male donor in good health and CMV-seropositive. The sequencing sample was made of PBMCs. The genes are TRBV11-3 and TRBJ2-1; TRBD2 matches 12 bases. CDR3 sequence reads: CASSLGGGLAGYNEQFF. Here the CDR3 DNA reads TGTGCCAGCAGCTTAGGGGGGGGACTAGCGGGTTACAATGAGCAGTTCTTC.